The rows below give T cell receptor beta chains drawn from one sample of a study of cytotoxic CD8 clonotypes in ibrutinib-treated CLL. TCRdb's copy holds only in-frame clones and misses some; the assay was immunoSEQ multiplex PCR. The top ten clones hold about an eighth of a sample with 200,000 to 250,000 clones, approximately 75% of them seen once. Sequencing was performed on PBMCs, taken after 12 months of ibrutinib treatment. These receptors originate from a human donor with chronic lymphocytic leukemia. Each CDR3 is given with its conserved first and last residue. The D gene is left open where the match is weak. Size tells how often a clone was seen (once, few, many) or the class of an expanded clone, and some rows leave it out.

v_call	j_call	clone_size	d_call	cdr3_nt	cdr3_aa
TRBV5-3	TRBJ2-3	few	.	TGTGCCAGAAGCTTGGCCCATACGGGAGCGAGGGATACGCAGTATTTT	CARSLAHTGARDTQYF
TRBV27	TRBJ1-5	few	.	TGTGCCAGCAGTTTATCTGTGAGGGATCCAAGGGAGCCCCAGCATTTT	CASSLSVRDPREPQHF
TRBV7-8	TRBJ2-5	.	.	TGTGCCAGCAGCTTCAGCCGCCAAGAGACCCAGTACTTC	CASSFSRQETQYF
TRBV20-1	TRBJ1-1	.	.	TGCAGTGAAACAGGGTACACTGAAGCTTTCTTT	CSETGYTEAFF
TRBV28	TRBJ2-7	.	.	TGTGCCAGCAGCTCCCAAACTTACGAGCAGTACTTC	CASSSQTYEQYF
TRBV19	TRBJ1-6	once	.	TGTGCCAGTAGTATCGGGGGTGAAGCAGGATCACCCCTCCACTTT	CASSIGGEAGSPLHF
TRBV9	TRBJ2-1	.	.	TGTGCCAGCAGCACCAGTAGCAGCTCCTACAATGAGCAGTTCTTC	CASSTSSSSYNEQFF
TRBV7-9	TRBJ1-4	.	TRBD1	TGTGCCAGCAGCGAGATGGGGACAGGGGGGATGAAAAAACTGTTTTTT	CASSEMGTGGMKKLFF
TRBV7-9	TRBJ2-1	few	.	TGTGCCACCCCAGACGGGGCTTACAATGAGCAGTTCTTC	CATPDGAYNEQFF
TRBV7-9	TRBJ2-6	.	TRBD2	TGTGCCAGCAGCTTAGAGACTAGCGTCTCTGGGGCCAACGTCCTGACTTTC	CASSLETSVSGANVLTF
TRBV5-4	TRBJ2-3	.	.	TGTGCCAGCAGCTTGGGGGAGCCACGGAGCACAGATACGCAGTATTTT	CASSLGEPRSTDTQYF
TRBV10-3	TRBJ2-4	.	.	TGTGCCATCAGTGCCCCAGCCCTAGTTGCCAAAAACATTCAGTACTTC	CAISAPALVAKNIQYF
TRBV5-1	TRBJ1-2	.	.	TGCGCCAGCAGCTTGGTGGGGTTGGACAGCCGGTATGGCTACACCTTC	CASSLVGLDSRYGYTF
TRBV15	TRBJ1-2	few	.	TGTGCCACCAGGTCCTCCAACTATGGCTACACCTTC	CATRSSNYGYTF
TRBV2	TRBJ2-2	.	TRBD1	TGTGCCAGCATGGGACAGGGGACCGGGGAGCTGTTTTTT	CASMGQGTGELFF
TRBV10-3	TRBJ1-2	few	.	TGTGCCATCAGTGAGTCGGGGGGGGCTGCCTATGGCTACACCTTC	CAISESGGAAYGYTF
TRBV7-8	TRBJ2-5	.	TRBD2	TGTGCCAGCAGCCCCTCCCCACTAGCGGCAAAAGAGACCCAGTACTTC	CASSPSPLAAKETQYF
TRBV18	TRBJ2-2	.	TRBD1	TGTGCCAGCCAAGGACAGGGAAGGAGCGGGGAGCTGTTTTTT	CASQGQGRSGELFF
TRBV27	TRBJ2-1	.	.	TGTGCCAGCTCCCTGGGCAGGGCCTATGAGCAGTTCTTC	CASSLGRAYEQFF
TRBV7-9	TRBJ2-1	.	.	TGTGCCAGCAGCTTCCGAGATCCTAGGGGAAGCAATGAGCAGTTCTTC	CASSFRDPRGSNEQFF
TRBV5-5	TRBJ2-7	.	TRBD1	TGTGCCAGCAGCTTCCGGGACAGGGGCTTCAACTCCTACGAGCAGTACTTC	CASSFRDRGFNSYEQYF
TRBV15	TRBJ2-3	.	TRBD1	TGTGCCACCAGCAGGGACAGGGAGACAGATACGCAGTATTTT	CATSRDRETDTQYF
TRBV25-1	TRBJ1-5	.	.	TGTGCCAGCAGTGATGGTGTAGAGGGCGACGGCCAGCCCCAGCATTTT	CASSDGVEGDGQPQHF
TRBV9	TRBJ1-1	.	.	TGTGCCAGCAGGCCCTACAGGGACACTGAAGCTTTCTTT	CASRPYRDTEAFF
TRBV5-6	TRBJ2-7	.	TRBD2	TGTGCCAGCAGCCCGGGGGGGTACGAGCAGTACTTC	CASSPGGYEQYF
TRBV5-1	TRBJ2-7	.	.	TGCGCCAGCAGCTTCTCACTAGCTTACGAGCAGTACTTC	CASSFSLAYEQYF
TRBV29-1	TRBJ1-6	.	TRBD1	TGCAGCGCCCGAGGACAGGGTGGTTCACCCCTCCACTTT	CSARGQGGSPLHF
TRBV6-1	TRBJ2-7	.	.	TGTGCCAGCAGTGACACAAGGACAGCCCCCTACGAGCAGTACTTC	CASSDTRTAPYEQYF